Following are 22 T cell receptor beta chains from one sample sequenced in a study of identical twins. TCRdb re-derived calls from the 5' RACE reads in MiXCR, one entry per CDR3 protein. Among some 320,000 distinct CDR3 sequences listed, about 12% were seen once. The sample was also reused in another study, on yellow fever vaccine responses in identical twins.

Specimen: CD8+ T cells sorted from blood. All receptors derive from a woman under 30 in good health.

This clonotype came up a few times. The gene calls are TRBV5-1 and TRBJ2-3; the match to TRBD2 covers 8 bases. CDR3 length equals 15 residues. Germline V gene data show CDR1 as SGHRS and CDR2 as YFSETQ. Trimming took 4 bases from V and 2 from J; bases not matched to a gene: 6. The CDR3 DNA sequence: TGCGCCAGCAGCGCCCGGGGGGGCGTCACAGATACGCAGTATTTT. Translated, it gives CASSARGGVTDTQYF.

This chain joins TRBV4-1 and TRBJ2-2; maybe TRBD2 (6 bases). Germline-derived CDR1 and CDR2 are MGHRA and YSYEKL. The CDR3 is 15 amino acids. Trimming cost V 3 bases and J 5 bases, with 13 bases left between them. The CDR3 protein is CASSQTSQDTGELFF. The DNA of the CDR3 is TGCGCCAGCAGCCAGACTAGTCAGGATACCGGGGAGCTGTTTTTT.

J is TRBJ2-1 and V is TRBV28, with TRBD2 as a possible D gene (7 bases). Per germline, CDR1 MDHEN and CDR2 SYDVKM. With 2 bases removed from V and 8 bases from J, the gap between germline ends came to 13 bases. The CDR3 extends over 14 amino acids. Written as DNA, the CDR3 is TGTGCCAGCAGTTTACAGAGGGGGGGTGATGAGCAGTTCTTC. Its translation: CASSLQRGGDEQFF. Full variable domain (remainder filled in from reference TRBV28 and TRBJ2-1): DVKVTQSSRYLVKRTGEKVFLECVQDMDHENMFWYRQDPGLGLRLIYFSYDVKMKEKGDIPEGYSVSREKKERFSLILESASTNQTSMYLCASSLQRGGDEQFFGPGTRLTVL.

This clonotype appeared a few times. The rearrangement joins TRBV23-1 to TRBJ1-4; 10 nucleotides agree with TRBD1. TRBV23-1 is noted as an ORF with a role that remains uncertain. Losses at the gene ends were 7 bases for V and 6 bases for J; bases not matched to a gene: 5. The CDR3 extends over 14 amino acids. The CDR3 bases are TGCGCCAGCACCCGGACAGGGGGGGATGAAAAACTGTTTTTT. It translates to CASTRTGGDEKLFF.

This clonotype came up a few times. The CDR3 spells CASSQEGGEGEKLFF. In DNA form, the CDR3 reads TGTGCCAGCAGCCAAGAAGGGGGCGAAGGTGAAAAACTGTTTTTT. The chain employs TRBV9 and TRBJ1-4, with 7 bases aligning to TRBD1. The germline gives CDR1 SGDLS, CDR2 YYNGEE. The CDR3 length is 15 residues. V lost 4 bases to trimming and J lost 7 bases; unmatched junction nucleotides: 10.

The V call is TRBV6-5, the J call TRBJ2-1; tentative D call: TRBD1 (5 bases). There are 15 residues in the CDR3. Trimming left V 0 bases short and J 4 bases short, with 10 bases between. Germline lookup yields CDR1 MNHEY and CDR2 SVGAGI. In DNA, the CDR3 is TGTGCCAGCAGTTACTCGACAGCCCCTTACAATGAGCAGTTCTTC. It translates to CASSYSTAPYNEQFF.

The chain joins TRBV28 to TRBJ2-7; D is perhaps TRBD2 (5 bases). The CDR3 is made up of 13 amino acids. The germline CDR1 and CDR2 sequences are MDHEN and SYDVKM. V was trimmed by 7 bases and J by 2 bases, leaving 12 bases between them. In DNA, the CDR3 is TGTGCCAGCAAAACCCGGGGTACCTACGAGCAGTACTTC. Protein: CASKTRGTYEQYF.

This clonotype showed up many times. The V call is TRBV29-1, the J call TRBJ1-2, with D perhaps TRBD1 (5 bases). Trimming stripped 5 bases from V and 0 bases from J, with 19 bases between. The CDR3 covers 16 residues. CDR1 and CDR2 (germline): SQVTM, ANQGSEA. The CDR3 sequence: CSVYGLSGATNYGYTF. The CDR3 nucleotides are TGCAGCGTTTACGGACTCTCCGGGGCTACTAACTATGGCTACACCTTC.

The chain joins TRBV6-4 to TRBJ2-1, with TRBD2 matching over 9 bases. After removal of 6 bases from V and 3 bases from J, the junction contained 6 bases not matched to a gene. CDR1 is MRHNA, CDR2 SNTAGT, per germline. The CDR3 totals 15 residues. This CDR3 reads CASRGGGANYNEQFF. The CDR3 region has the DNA TGTGCCAGCAGGGGCGGGGGGGCAAACTACAATGAGCAGTTCTTC.

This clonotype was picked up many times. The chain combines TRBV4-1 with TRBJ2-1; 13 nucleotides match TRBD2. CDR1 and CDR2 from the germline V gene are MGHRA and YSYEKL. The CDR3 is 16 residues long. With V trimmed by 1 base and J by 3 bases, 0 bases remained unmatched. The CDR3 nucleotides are TGCGCCAGCAGCCAAGGGACTAGCGGGAGCTACAATGAGCAGTTCTTC. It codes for CASSQGTSGSYNEQFF.

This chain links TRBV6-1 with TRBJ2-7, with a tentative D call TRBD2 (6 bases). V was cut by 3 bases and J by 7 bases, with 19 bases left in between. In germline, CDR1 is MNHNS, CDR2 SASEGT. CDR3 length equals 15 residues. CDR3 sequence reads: CASSDPPWGLREQYV. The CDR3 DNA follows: TGTGCCAGCAGTGATCCTCCCTGGGGACTCAGGGAGCAGTACGTC.

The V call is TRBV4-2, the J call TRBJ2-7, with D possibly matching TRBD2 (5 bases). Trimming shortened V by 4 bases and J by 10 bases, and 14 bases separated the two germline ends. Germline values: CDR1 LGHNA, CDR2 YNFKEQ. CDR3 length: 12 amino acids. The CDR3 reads CASSPAGQQQYV. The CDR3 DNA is TGTGCCAGCAGCCCTGCGGGCCAGCAACAGTACGTC.

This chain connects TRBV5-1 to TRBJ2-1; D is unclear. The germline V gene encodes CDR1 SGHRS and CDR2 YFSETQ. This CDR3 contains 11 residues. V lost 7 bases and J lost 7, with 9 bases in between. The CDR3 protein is CASGEYNEQFF. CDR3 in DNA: TGCGCCAGCGGTGAATATAATGAGCAGTTCTTC.

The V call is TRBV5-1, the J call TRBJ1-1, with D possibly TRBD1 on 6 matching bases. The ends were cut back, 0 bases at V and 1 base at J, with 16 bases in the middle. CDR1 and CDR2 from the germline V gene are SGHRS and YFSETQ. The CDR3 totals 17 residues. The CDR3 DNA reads TGCGCCAGCAGCTTGGGGGCCTCAACCAGGGGGAACACTGAAGCTTTCTTT. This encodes CASSLGASTRGNTEAFF.

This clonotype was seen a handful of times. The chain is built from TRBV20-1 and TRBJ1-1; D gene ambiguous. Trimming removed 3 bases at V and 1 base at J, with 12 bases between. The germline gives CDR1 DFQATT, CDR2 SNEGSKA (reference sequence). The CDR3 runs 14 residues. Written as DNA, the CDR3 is TGCAGTGCTAGGATTCGGGAGACGAACACTGAAGCTTTCTTT. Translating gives CSARIRETNTEAFF.

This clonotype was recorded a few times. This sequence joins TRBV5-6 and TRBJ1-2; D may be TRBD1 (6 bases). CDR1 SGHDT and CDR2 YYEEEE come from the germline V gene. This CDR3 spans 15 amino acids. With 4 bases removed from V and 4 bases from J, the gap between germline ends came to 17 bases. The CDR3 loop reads CASSNRDTEFYGYTF. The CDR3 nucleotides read TGTGCCAGCAGCAACCGGGACACCGAGTTCTATGGCTACACCTTC.

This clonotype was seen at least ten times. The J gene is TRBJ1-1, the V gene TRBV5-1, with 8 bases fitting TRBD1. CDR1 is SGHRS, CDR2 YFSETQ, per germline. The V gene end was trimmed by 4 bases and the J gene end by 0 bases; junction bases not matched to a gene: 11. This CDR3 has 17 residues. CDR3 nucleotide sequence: TGCGCCAGCAGCCCAGCGGGACAGGCGATATTGAACACTGAAGCTTTCTTT. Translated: CASSPAGQAILNTEAFF.

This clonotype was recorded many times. CDR3 bases: TGTGCCAGCAGTTTAAGGGACAGGGGGGATACTGAAGCTTTCTTT. Residues: CASSLRDRGDTEAFF. The chain is built from TRBV12-3 or TRBV12-4 and TRBJ1-1, with TRBD1 identical over 11 bases. This CDR3 has 15 amino acids. V dropped 2 bases and J dropped 5; count of bases not matched to a gene: 4.

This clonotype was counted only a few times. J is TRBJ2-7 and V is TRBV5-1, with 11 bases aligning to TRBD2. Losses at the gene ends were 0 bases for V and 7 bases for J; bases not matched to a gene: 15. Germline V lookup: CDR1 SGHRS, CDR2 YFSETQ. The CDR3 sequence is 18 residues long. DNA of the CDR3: TGCGCCAGCAGCTTGGTTAGTAGCGGGAGGGCCACCTTACGAGAGCAGTACTTC. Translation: CASSLVSSGRATLREQYF.

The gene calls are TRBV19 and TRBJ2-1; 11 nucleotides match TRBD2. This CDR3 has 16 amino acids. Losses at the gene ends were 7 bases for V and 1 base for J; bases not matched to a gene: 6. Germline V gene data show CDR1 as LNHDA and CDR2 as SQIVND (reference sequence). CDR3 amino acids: CASTLSGRASYNEQFF. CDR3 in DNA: TGTGCCAGTACCCTTAGCGGGAGGGCATCCTACAATGAGCAGTTCTTC.

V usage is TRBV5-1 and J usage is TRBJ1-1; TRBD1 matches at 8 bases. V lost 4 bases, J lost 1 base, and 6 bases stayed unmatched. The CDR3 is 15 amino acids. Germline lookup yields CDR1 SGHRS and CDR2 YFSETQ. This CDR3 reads CASSPGGQANTEAFF. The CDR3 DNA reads TGCGCCAGCAGCCCGGGGGGACAGGCGAACACTGAAGCTTTCTTT.

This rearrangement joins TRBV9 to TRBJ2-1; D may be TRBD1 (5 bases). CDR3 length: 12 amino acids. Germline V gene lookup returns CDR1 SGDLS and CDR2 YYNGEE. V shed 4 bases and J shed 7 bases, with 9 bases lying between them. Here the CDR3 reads CASSPKGNEQFF. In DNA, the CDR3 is TGTGCCAGCAGCCCCAAGGGGAATGAGCAGTTCTTC.